What follows are 9 T cell receptor beta chains derived from one specimen sequenced in a study of graft-versus-host responses after intestinal transplantation. Their target antigens are unknown. Measured with immunoSEQ multiplex PCR; TCRdb has only the in-frame clones, and not every one. The sample lists about 130,000 clones; 85% to 95% were seen once. The sample here was unstimulated CD4+ T cells sorted from spleen or lymph node cells, taken before intestinal transplant. The origin of the receptors is a human donor who received an intestinal transplant.

CDR3 nucleotide sequence: TGCACCAGCAGCGGCGGACAGGACTCTGAAAAACTGTTTTTT. As protein: CTSSGGQDSEKLFF. The chain joins TRBV1 to TRBJ1-4; TRBD1 is taken as the D call from the table, unchecked against the DNA. TRBV1 is tagged as a pseudogene. The CDR3 spans 14 residues.

For the CDR3, the DNA is TGTGCCAGCAGCTCCCGTACGGACACCATATATTTT. Protein: CASSSRTDTIYF. The chain joins TRBV7-6 to TRBJ1-3; D unresolved. Germline values: CDR1 SGHVS, CDR2 FNYEAQ. The CDR3 contains 12 residues. V dropped 4 bases and J dropped 8 bases, with 9 bases sitting between them.

The chain uses TRBV14 and TRBJ2-7, with 7 positions matching TRBD2. The CDR3 runs 16 residues. Germline values: CDR1 SGHDN, CDR2 FVKESK. The V segment lost 4 bases and the J segment 1 base; nucleotides outside the gene matches: 10. The CDR3 loop is CASSPGVERGSYEQYF. The CDR3 bases are TGTGCCAGCAGCCCAGGTGTAGAGCGGGGATCCTACGAGCAGTACTTC. The full variable domain, completed using reference TRBV14 and TRBJ2-7, is EAGVTQFPSHSVIEKGQTVTLRCDPISGHDNLYWYRRVMGKEIKFLLHFVKESKQDESGMPNNRFLAERTGGTYSTLKVQPAELEDSGVYFCASSPGVERGSYEQYFGPGTRLTVT.

V is TRBV5-1 and J is TRBJ2-1; TRBD2 matches at 11 bases. The ends lost 0 bases at V and 6 bases at J; junction bases unmatched: 5. Germline V CDR1 and CDR2: SGHRS, YFSETQ. CDR3 length: 16 amino acids. The CDR3 is CASSLALAGGSNEQFF. The CDR3 bases are TGCGCCAGCAGCTTGGCGCTAGCGGGAGGCAGCAATGAGCAGTTCTTC.

This chain uses TRBV11-2 with TRBJ2-7, with a weak D call TRBD1 (5 bases). The CDR3 sequence is 14 residues long. V lost 2 bases and J 1 base, leaving 9 bases between the germline ends. Germline assignment: CDR1 SGHAT and CDR2 FQNNGV. CDR3 in DNA: TGTGCCAGCAGCTTATTTCCAGGGTCCTACGAGCAGTACTTC. It codes for CASSLFPGSYEQYF.

This clone was found a few times. V gene TRBV7-9 combines with J gene TRBJ2-7; D is ambiguous. The V end lost 5 bases, the J end lost 2 bases, and 10 bases lay between the germline ends. The germline CDR1 and CDR2 sequences are SEHNR and FQNEAQ (reference sequence). The CDR3 is 13 amino acids. CDR3 region: CASSPPVTYEQYF. CDR3 nucleotides: TGTGCCAGCAGCCCCCCGGTTACCTACGAGCAGTACTTC.

This clone was seen only once. The chain combines TRBV5-1 with TRBJ1-4; the match to TRBD1 covers 8 bases. This CDR3 has 16 residues. The germline V gene has CDR1 SGHRS and CDR2 YFSETQ. J lost 7 bases, V lost 4 bases, and 12 bases had no gene match. The CDR3 here is CASSPGTGGFFEKLFF. CDR3 coding DNA: TGCGCCAGCAGCCCTGGAACAGGGGGTTTTTTTGAAAAACTGTTTTTT.

The J gene is TRBJ1-5, the V gene TRBV9, with unresolved D. The germline V and J ends were trimmed by 0 bases and 6 bases, with 13 bases remaining between them. CDR1 is SGDLS, CDR2 YYNGEE, per germline. The CDR3 spans 15 residues. CDR3 bases: TGTGCCAGCAGCGTAGGGGCAACTGAGGGTCAGCCCCAGCATTTT. Encoded protein: CASSVGATEGQPQHF.

The chain uses TRBV6-1 and TRBJ1-2; D remains ambiguous. V was cut by 3 bases and J by 3 bases, with 8 bases left in between. The CDR3 contains 13 residues. Per the germline V gene, CDR1 is MNHNS and CDR2 is SASEGT. The CDR3 nucleotides read TGTGCCAGCAGTGACATCAAGGACTATGGCTACACCTTC. Translating gives CASSDIKDYGYTF.